The 6 T cell receptor beta chains given below trace back to one sample, sequenced in a study of OX40 agonist ivuxolimab in advanced cancers. The repertoire was sequenced with immunoSEQ multiplex PCR; TCRdb's copy has only in-frame clones and lacks some. The sample records about 68,000 clones, 84% being singletons. The sample here was CD4+ or CD8+ T cells sorted from blood, taken in a trial of the OX40 agonist ivuxolimab. These TCRs come from an adult with an advanced solid tumor such as melanoma, head and neck, liver or kidney cancer.

CDR3 sequence (DNA): TGCGCCAGCAGCCAAACGCCGGGACAAAGGAACACTGAAGCTTTCTTT. Encoded protein: CASSQTPGQRNTEAFF. The chain is built from TRBV4-1 and TRBJ1-1, with a weak D call TRBD1 (6 bases). CDR1 and CDR2 from the germline V gene are MGHRA and YSYEKL. The CDR3 totals 16 residues. Between the trimmed V and J ends, which lost 2 bases and 1 base, there was a span of 14 bases.

The chain is built from TRBV7-3 and TRBJ2-3, with D maybe TRBD1 (6 bases). CDR3 size: 14 residues. Germline values: CDR1 SGHTA, CDR2 FQGTGA. Trimming took off 2 bases at V and 6 bases at J, with 12 bases between the two ends. The CDR3 DNA is TGTGCCAGCAGCTTAGGGGGCGCGAGTGATACGCAGTATTTT. It specifies CASSLGGASDTQYF.

The J gene is TRBJ2-1, the V gene TRBV30; no reliable D call. Germline CDR1 GTSNPN, CDR2 SVGIG (reference sequence). This CDR3 region has 14 residues. Trimming pared 4 bases from V and 0 bases from J, leaving 10 bases between. CDR3 DNA sequence: TGTGCCTGGACCCCGCTAGTCTCCTACAATGAGCAGTTCTTC. Its translation: CAWTPLVSYNEQFF.

The chain is built from TRBV7-2 and TRBJ2-3; 9 bases line up with TRBD1. Trimming at V came to 5 bases and at J to 2 bases, leaving 8 bases not matched to a gene. Looked up from germline, CDR1 is SGHTA and CDR2 is FQGNSA. The CDR3 has 16 amino acids. CDR3 amino acids: CASSKRTGANTDTQYF. In DNA form, the CDR3 reads TGTGCCAGCAGCAAGAGGACAGGGGCGAACACAGATACGCAGTATTTT.

The gene calls are TRBV5-1 and TRBJ2-5; TRBD2 matches 10 bases. Unmatched junction bases numbered 5, after V lost 0 bases and J lost 3 bases. CDR3 length: 16 residues. The germline V gene encodes CDR1 SGHRS and CDR2 YFSETQ. The CDR3 loop reads CASSLVSSGSKETQYF. The CDR3 bases are TGCGCCAGCAGCTTGGTATCTAGCGGGAGTAAAGAGACCCAGTACTTC.

This chain uses TRBV4-3 with TRBJ2-2, with no clear D. The CDR3 covers 16 residues. Germline V gives CDR1 LGHNA, CDR2 YSLEER. Deletions cut 4 bases from V and 7 bases from J, with 19 bases between. Here the CDR3 DNA reads TGCGCCAGCAGCCTTAGGGCCCGAGCCGGCAACGGGGAGCTGTTTTTT. Protein product: CASSLRARAGNGELFF.